The present T cell receptor (beta chain) was sequenced within a study of blood T cell repertoires in COVID-19 (dated by TCRdb to about 2020). At the level of the whole study: Collaborator samples came from the United States, Italy and Spain and covered acute and convalescent phases of COVID-19. The dataset comprised deeply sampled blood TCRbeta repertoires from subjects exposed to, actively infected with, or recovered from COVID-19. The material from the prospective study consisted of cDNA or gDNA derived from T cells, B-cell-depleted T cells, or PBMCs. The sample metadata nearly always contained a de-identified subject ID, COVID-19 status, age in years and sex. Samples were obtained from the ongoing ImmuneRACE study (first 160 participants) and from some 1,200 subjects provided by 6 global collaborators. HLA class I and class II types, where available, came from metadata supplied by the sample provider rather than from assay-based typing. The repertoires were released in a freely available public database meant as a resource for research on the immune response to SARS-CoV-2.

In regard to this clone: What antigen it recognizes has not been identified. Base qualities are not at hand, and no much larger clone is one base apart.

Cut back by 0 bases and 6 bases, the V and J ends lie 8 bases apart. As encoded in the germline V gene, CDR1 is MRHNA while CDR2 is SNTAGT. Counted from cysteine to phenylalanine, this CDR3 has 13 amino acids. Of the read, only the CDR3 DNA is kept; its 39 bases are in frame from base 1. TCRbeta CDR3 regions were amplified from genomic DNA using the immunoSEQ Assay, a bias-controlled multiplex PCR. The paper's processing steps were these. Within the assay, amplification of reference gene primers was used to estimate how many nucleated cells each sample contained. To quantify the absolute abundance of each unique TCRbeta CDR3 rearrangement, sequence reads were collapsed and filtered. Productive Simpson clonality was computed per sample as the square root of Simpson's diversity index over productive rearrangements. TCRdb provides this immuneACCESS table in a form limited to in-frame rearrangements. Some clones are lacking; in checked studies, under half of them reflect an unresolved V gene, and why the rest are absent is not known. V, J and clone size reflect that table, while D and trimming were determined from the DNA. This sample holds about 310,000 clones; roughly 86% were observed only once. The ten top clones hold about a tenth of the sample.

In the prospective study, participants were 18 to 89 years old, resided in 24 geographic areas of the United States, and were enrolled through a virtual design. In the prospective study, cohorts were assigned on the basis of participant-reported clinical history obtained from a screening survey and a study questionnaire. Recovered participants in ImmuneRACE Cohort 3 were defined as having two consecutive negative NP/OP PCR tests, clearance from a healthcare professional, or resolution of symptoms. Mobile phlebotomists in the prospective study collected whole blood, serum and a nasopharyngeal or oropharyngeal swab from every participant. Prospective study participants could optionally give additional blood draws and questionnaires over a roughly two-month period. Before DNA extraction, prospective study blood samples were shipped either frozen or at room temperature. Here is what the overall study found, with its caveats: How much clinical and demographic metadata was included differed by source and by participant, and the metadata was provided uncurated.

Sequencing was carried out using PBMCs or T cells enriched from blood (not recorded which). The chain was built from TRBV6-4 and TRBJ1-1; the D gene is unclear. This clonotype was obtained from a woman aged 25 to 39 who had recovered from COVID-19. The CDR3 loop reads CASSDSRRSEAFF. The nucleotide sequence is given as TGTGCCAGCAGTGACTCTCGGAGGTCTGAAGCTTTCTTT.